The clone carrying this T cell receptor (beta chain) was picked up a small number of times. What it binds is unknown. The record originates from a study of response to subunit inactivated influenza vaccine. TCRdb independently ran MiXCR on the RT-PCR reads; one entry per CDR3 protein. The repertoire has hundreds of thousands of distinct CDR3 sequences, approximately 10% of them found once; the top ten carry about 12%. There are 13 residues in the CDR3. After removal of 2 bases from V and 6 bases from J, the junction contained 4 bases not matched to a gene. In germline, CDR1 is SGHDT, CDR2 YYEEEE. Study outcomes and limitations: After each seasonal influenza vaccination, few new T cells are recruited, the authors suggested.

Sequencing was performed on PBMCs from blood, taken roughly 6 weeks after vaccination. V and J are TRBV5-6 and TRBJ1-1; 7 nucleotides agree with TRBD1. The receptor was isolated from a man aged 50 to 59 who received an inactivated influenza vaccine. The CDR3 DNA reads TGTGCCAGCAGCTTCGGGACAGAGGCTGAAGCTTTCTTT. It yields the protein CASSFGTEAEAFF.